The 29 T cell receptor beta chains listed next were all sequenced from one sample in a study of vaccination effects on CD4 cells after COVID-19. Subsequent to less than 13 days of culture, CD4+ T cells were isolated. Some clones are missing from TCRdb's copy, which holds only in-frame ones; the method was immunoSEQ multiplex PCR. The sample consists of approximately 47,000 clones, about three quarters of them appearing once. The antigens these receptors bind are not known. The material was CD4+ T cells from PBMCs cultured without peptide, obtained before COVID-19 vaccination. These receptors were taken from a human donor who had a prior SARS-CoV-2 infection.

The chain links TRBV4-3 to TRBJ2-5; tentative D call: TRBD1 (5 bases). CDR3 length: 16 residues. CDR1 is LGHNA and CDR2 is YSLEER in the germline V gene. The V end lost 0 bases, the J end lost 3 bases, and 14 bases lay between the germline ends. Here the CDR3 DNA reads TGCGCCAGCAGCCAAGACATTCGTGACAGCAAAGAGACCCAGTACTTC. The encoded protein is CASSQDIRDSKETQYF.

The chain joins TRBV25-1 to TRBJ2-2; D gene unclear. Trimming left V 4 bases short and J 9 bases short, with 15 bases between. CDR1 is MGHDK and CDR2 is SYGVNS in the germline V gene. This CDR3 has 14 amino acids. The CDR3: CASSATDGSWELFF. CDR3 coding DNA: TGTGCCAGCAGTGCGACTGACGGTTCCTGGGAGCTGTTTTTT. Variable domain in full (rest from reference TRBV25-1 and TRBJ2-2): EADIYQTPRYLVIGTGKKITLECSQTMGHDKMYWYQQDPGMELHLIHYSYGVNSTEKGDLSSESTVSRIRTEHFPLTLESARPSHTSQYLCASSATDGSWELFFGEGSRLTVL.

The V call is TRBV7-2, the J call TRBJ1-2, with D perhaps TRBD1 (5 bases). Germline assignment: CDR1 SGHTA and CDR2 FQGNSA. V was cut by 1 base and J by 3 bases, with 9 bases left in between. The CDR3 consists of 14 residues. CDR3 region: CASSLDGDYYGYTF. The CDR3 DNA reads TGTGCCAGCAGCTTAGACGGGGACTACTATGGCTACACCTTC.

DNA of the CDR3: TGTGCCAGCAGTGAGTTGCAGGGGGCCCGACAGCCCCAGCATTTT. Translated, it gives CASSELQGARQPQHF. The rearrangement links TRBV2 to TRBJ1-5; 8 positions match TRBD1. The CDR3 is 15 residues long. Germline V gene lookup returns CDR1 SNHLY and CDR2 FYNNEI. J lost 7 bases, V lost 3 bases, and 8 bases had no gene match.

The chain joins TRBV6-6 to TRBJ1-2; D is possibly TRBD1 (6 bases). Germline CDR1 reads MNHNY; CDR2 reads SVGAGI (reference sequence). This CDR3 region has 18 residues. The V end was cut by 5 bases, the J end by 8 bases, with 30 bases between. The CDR3 spells CASSRLGRGAVSRPGYTF. Here the CDR3 DNA reads TGTGCCAGCAGTCGGCTGGGTCGGGGGGCGGTTTCTCGTCCGGGCTACACCTTC.

The CDR3 sequence is CASSPDRLSGNTIYF. The CDR3 DNA is TGCGCCAGCAGCCCGGACAGGCTCTCTGGAAACACCATATATTTT. The chain joins TRBV5-1 to TRBJ1-3, with 7 positions matching TRBD1. The CDR3 covers 15 residues. Losses at the gene ends were 4 bases for V and 0 bases for J; bases not matched to a gene: 4. The germline V gene has CDR1 SGHRS and CDR2 YFSETQ.

The rearrangement links TRBV2 to TRBJ1-2; TRBD1 might be the D (6 bases). Trimming stripped 6 bases from V and 2 bases from J, with 16 bases between. CDR1 SNHLY and CDR2 FYNNEI come from the germline V gene. The CDR3 loop spans 15 amino acids. Here the CDR3 reads CASRVLAGANYGYTF. The CDR3 DNA is TGTGCCAGCAGAGTATTAGCAGGGGCCAACTATGGCTACACCTTC.

This chain joins TRBV11-2 and TRBJ1-1; tentative D call: TRBD1 (6 bases). This CDR3 has 15 amino acids. V gave up 5 bases and J gave up 4 bases, with 17 bases separating them. Looked up from germline, CDR1 is SGHAT and CDR2 is FQNNGV. CDR3 sequence reads: CASSTRDTRLTEAFF. The CDR3 nucleotides are TGTGCCAGCAGCACCCGGGACACTCGGCTCACTGAAGCTTTCTTT.

The chain joins TRBV5-1 to TRBJ2-5; D not certain. V lost 1 base and J lost 3, with 10 bases in between. The CDR3 runs to 14 residues. Per the germline V gene, CDR1 is SGHRS and CDR2 is YFSETQ. In DNA, the CDR3 is TGCGCCAGCAGCTTGTCGTTGGGGAAAGAGACCCAGTACTTC. Translated, it gives CASSLSLGKETQYF. The complete variable domain, with remaining parts taken from reference TRBV5-1 and TRBJ2-5, reads KAGVTQTPRYLIKTRGQQVTLSCSPISGHRSVSWYQQTPGQGLQFLFEYFSETQRNKGNFPGRFSGRQFSNSRSEMNVSTLELGDSALYLCASSLSLGKETQYFGPGTRLLVL.

The chain recombines TRBV6-5 with TRBJ2-5; no clear D gene. The CDR3 loop spans 13 amino acids. V shed 1 base and J shed 4 bases, with 7 bases lying between them. CDR1 is MNHEY, CDR2 SVGAGI, per germline. The CDR3 region is CASSYFRGETQYF. In nucleotides, the CDR3 is TGTGCCAGCAGTTACTTCCGAGGAGAGACCCAGTACTTC.

The chain uses TRBV19 and TRBJ2-2, with a possible D match to TRBD1 (5 bases). This CDR3 spans 15 amino acids. V lost 2 bases and J lost 1, with 8 bases in between. Germline values: CDR1 LNHDA, CDR2 SQIVND (reference sequence). CDR3 nucleotides: TGTGCCAGTAGTATACTAACAGGGAACACCGGGGAGCTGTTTTTT. This codes for CASSILTGNTGELFF.

V gene TRBV19 combines with J gene TRBJ2-7; possible D gene TRBD2, 6 bases. Trimming took 6 bases from V and 6 from J, leaving 21 bases between them. CDR3 length: 15 residues. Germline-derived CDR1 and CDR2 are LNHDA and SQIVND (reference sequence). For the CDR3, the DNA is TGTGCCAGTAGCTTGACCCCGACTAGGCTTTCCGAGCAGTACTTC. Amino acid sequence: CASSLTPTRLSEQYF.

The J gene is TRBJ2-3, the V gene TRBV7-9; the match to TRBD2 covers 10 bases. The J segment lost 4 bases and the V segment lost 2 bases, leaving 6 bases of the junction unmatched. The CDR3 has 16 residues. Germline-derived CDR1 and CDR2 are SEHNR and FQNEAQ (reference sequence). The CDR3 loop is CASSLPSGGAPDTQYF. DNA for the CDR3: TGTGCCAGCAGCTTACCAAGCGGGGGGGCCCCAGATACGCAGTATTTT.

This clone has a single count. The V gene is TRBV4-2, the J gene TRBJ2-1; 8 bases fit TRBD2. Germline V CDR1 and CDR2: LGHNA, YNFKEQ. This CDR3 is 16 amino acids long. V lost 1 base to trimming and J lost 9 bases; unmatched junction nucleotides: 11. The CDR3: CASSQGQLAEVAEQFF. CDR3 bases: TGTGCCAGCAGCCAAGGACAACTAGCGGAGGTGGCTGAGCAGTTCTTC.

This clone occurred a few times. The CDR3 reads CAIGTGGGGMDGYTF. In nucleotides, the CDR3 is TGTGCCATCGGGACAGGGGGCGGCGGAATGGATGGCTACACCTTC. V gene TRBV10-3 combines with J gene TRBJ1-2; 12 bases fit TRBD1. Germline assignment: CDR1 ENHRY and CDR2 SYGVKD. CDR3 length: 15 amino acids. Trimming removed 8 bases from V and 6 bases from J; junction bases left unmatched: 10.

In its sample, this clone was seen a few times. The CDR3 loop is CASSLDSHNTEAFF. In DNA form, the CDR3 reads TGCGCCAGCAGCTTGGACTCCCATAACACTGAAGCTTTCTTT. The chain uses TRBV5-1 and TRBJ1-1; unclear D gene. V was pared by 0 bases and J by 2 bases, with 8 bases between. The CDR3 totals 14 residues. Germline V gene data show CDR1 as SGHRS and CDR2 as YFSETQ.

This clone was recorded a few times. The gene calls are TRBV5-5 and TRBJ2-1, with TRBD2 matching 8 bases. J gave up 4 bases and V 6 bases, and 9 bases lay outside the gene matches. The germline gives CDR1 SGHKS, CDR2 YYEKEE (reference sequence). This CDR3 region has 15 residues. In DNA, the CDR3 is TGTGCCAGCACCGGCGGGGGGACATCATACAATGAGCAGTTCTTC. Translating gives CASTGGGTSYNEQFF.

This chain links TRBV18 with TRBJ2-3, with a possible D match to TRBD1 (5 bases). Germline V CDR1 and CDR2: KGHSH, LQKENI. V lost 0 bases and J lost 4, with 14 bases in between. The CDR3 runs 16 residues. The CDR3 reads CASSPPFGRVPDTQYF. Written as DNA, the CDR3 is TGTGCCAGCTCACCACCGTTCGGCAGGGTACCAGATACGCAGTATTTT.

The chain links TRBV16 to TRBJ1-1, with D possibly matching TRBD1 (6 bases). This CDR3 comprises 17 residues. Per the germline V gene, CDR1 is KGHSY and CDR2 is FQNENV. With 8 bases removed from V and 5 bases from J, the gap between germline ends came to 27 bases. The CDR3 region is CASRGPIGSPERTEAFF. CDR3 coding DNA: TGTGCCAGCCGGGGGCCCATAGGTTCCCCCGAAAGGACTGAAGCTTTCTTT.

V gene TRBV19 combines with J gene TRBJ1-1, with D unresolved. V was pared by 5 bases and J by 1 base, with 8 bases between. There are 13 residues in the CDR3. CDR1 and CDR2 (germline): LNHDA, SQIVND (reference sequence). CDR3 nucleotide sequence: TGTGCCAGTAGTTTCGGCAGGAACACTGAAGCTTTCTTT. Amino acid sequence: CASSFGRNTEAFF.

CDR3 nucleotide sequence: TGCGCCAGCAGCCAATCGGACAGGGGCAATGAAAAACTGTTTTTT. It specifies CASSQSDRGNEKLFF. J is TRBJ1-4 and V is TRBV4-1; 9 bases map to TRBD1. Germline V CDR1 and CDR2: MGHRA, YSYEKL. V lost 2 bases, J lost 5 bases, and 3 bases stayed unmatched. The CDR3 is made up of 15 amino acids.

V usage is TRBV7-9 and J usage is TRBJ2-7, with D perhaps being TRBD1 or TRBD2 (6 bases each). CDR1 and CDR2 (germline): SEHNR, FQNEAQ (reference sequence). CDR3 length: 16 amino acids. Between the trimmed V and J ends, which lost 5 bases and 4 bases, there was a span of 21 bases. The DNA of the CDR3 is TGTGCCAGCAGCCTAAGTTTCGGGGGCTCGGGGTACGAGCAGTACTTC. Residues: CASSLSFGGSGYEQYF.

This clone was detected once. This chain connects TRBV9 to TRBJ2-3, with 7 bases identical to TRBD2. The CDR3 sequence is 18 residues long. The junction had 17 bases not matched to a gene; V was cut back by 3 bases and J by 4 bases. CDR1 is SGDLS and CDR2 is YYNGEE in the germline V gene. Written as DNA, the CDR3 is TGTGCCAGCAGCGACGAACCTGCGCGGGGGTCAGTCGCAGATACGCAGTATTTT. Amino acid sequence: CASSDEPARGSVADTQYF. Full variable domain (outside the CDR3, taken from reference TRBV9 and TRBJ2-3): DSGVTQTPKHLITATGQRVTLRCSPRSGDLSVYWYQQSLDQGLQFLIQYYNGEERAKGNILERFSAQQFPDLHSELNLSSLELGDSALYFCASSDEPARGSVADTQYFGPGTRLTVL.

This chain links TRBV5-5 with TRBJ1-2; D gene uncertain. Germline V lookup: CDR1 SGHKS, CDR2 YYEKEE (reference sequence). The CDR3 is 19 amino acids. The ends were cut back, 2 bases at V and 0 bases at J, with 23 bases in the middle. The DNA of the CDR3 is TGTGCCAGCAGCTTTCATACTCAAGGGCTAGGGTTAGCTAACTATGGCTACACCTTC. Protein product: CASSFHTQGLGLANYGYTF.

The chain recombines TRBV5-1 with TRBJ2-3; no reliable D call. V lost 3 bases, J lost 2 bases, and 7 bases lay in between. This CDR3 comprises 13 residues. Germline V gene sequence: CDR1 SGHRS, CDR2 YFSETQ. CDR3 nucleotide sequence: TGCGCCAGCAGCTCCTTTTCCACAGATACGCAGTATTTT. It specifies CASSSFSTDTQYF.

This clone showed up just a few times. The genes are TRBV6-5 and TRBJ1-6, with TRBD1 matching over 7 bases. CDR3 length: 14 amino acids. The germline gives CDR1 MNHEY, CDR2 SVGAGI. The V segment lost 7 bases and the J segment 7 bases; nucleotides outside the gene matches: 7. The CDR3 coding sequence is TGTGCCAGCACCACGGGACAGTCAAATTCACCCCTCCACTTT. Its protein is CASTTGQSNSPLHF.

The chain uses TRBV19 and TRBJ1-5; unclear D gene. Germline V lookup: CDR1 LNHDA, CDR2 SQIVND (reference sequence). V gave up 5 bases and J gave up 4 bases, with 9 bases separating them. The CDR3 extends over 13 amino acids. This CDR3 is CASSPWSNQPQHF. The CDR3 DNA sequence: TGTGCCAGTAGTCCCTGGAGTAATCAGCCCCAGCATTTT.

V gene TRBV4-2 combines with J gene TRBJ1-2; tentative D call: TRBD1 (6 bases). Germline CDR1 LGHNA, CDR2 YNFKEQ. This CDR3 is 16 amino acids long. Trimming left V 0 bases short and J 0 bases short, with 11 bases between. This CDR3 reads CASSQDLTGSNYGYTF. CDR3 DNA: TGTGCCAGCAGCCAAGATTTGACAGGCTCTAACTATGGCTACACCTTC.

The chain couples TRBV20-1 to TRBJ1-5, with no clear D. Germline V lookup: CDR1 DFQATT, CDR2 SNEGSKA (reference sequence). The CDR3 length is 13 residues. V lost 3 bases and J lost 8, with 14 bases in between. In DNA form, the CDR3 reads TGCAGTGCTAGTGATGGACTAGACGAGCCCCAGCATTTT. Encoded protein: CSASDGLDEPQHF.